Presented here are 31 T cell receptor beta chains from one specimen sequenced in a study of beta chain features in type 1 diabetes. cDNA synthesis used the whole RNA isolate, giving expressed TCRB sequences. The method was immunoSEQ multiplex PCR; TCRdb's version includes in-frame clones alone and lacks a portion of them. The data contain just over 150,000 clones, 8.5% to 14% of them singletons. Sample: central memory CD4+ T cells from blood. These receptors were taken from a man younger than 35 in good health.

This clone was recorded a few times. The J gene is TRBJ2-3, the V gene TRBV7-2, with D unclear. The V gene's germline CDR1 is SGHTA and CDR2 FQGNSA. The V end was cut by 5 bases, the J end by 2 bases, with 11 bases between. The CDR3 sequence is 14 residues long. The CDR3 sequence: CASSPRIATDTQYF. CDR3 DNA sequence: TGTGCCAGCAGCCCTAGGATAGCCACAGATACGCAGTATTTT.

This clone was seen only a few times. The chain recombines TRBV5-4 with TRBJ2-1, with D possibly TRBD2 on 7 matching bases. The CDR3 contains 15 residues. V was clipped by 2 bases and J by 4 bases, with 13 bases between them. Per the germline V gene, CDR1 is SGHNT and CDR2 is YYREEE (reference sequence). CDR3 sequence: CASSFGGGPYNEQFF. The CDR3 region has the DNA TGTGCCAGCAGCTTTGGCGGGGGCCCATACAATGAGCAGTTCTTC.

This chain joins TRBV7-2 and TRBJ1-5, with TRBD1 matching 9 bases. From germline, CDR1 is SGHTA and CDR2 FQGNSA. The ends lost 3 bases at V and 8 bases at J; junction bases unmatched: 5. There are 14 residues in the CDR3. The chain's CDR3 is CASSFAGTGKPQHF. CDR3 bases: TGTGCCAGCAGCTTCGCCGGGACAGGGAAGCCCCAGCATTTT.

The V and J genes are TRBV27 and TRBJ2-4, with 13 bases that match TRBD2. CDR1 and CDR2 (germline): MNHEY, SMNVEV (reference sequence). The CDR3 sequence is 16 residues long. J was trimmed by 2 bases and V by 5 bases; bases with no gene match: 3. The CDR3 nucleotides are TGTGCCAGCAGTCCACTAGCGGGAGGGCCCAAAAACATTCAGTACTTC. Translated: CASSPLAGGPKNIQYF.

This sequence joins TRBV5-6 and TRBJ1-2; TRBD1 is a possible D gene (5 bases). Germline V lookup: CDR1 SGHDT, CDR2 YYEEEE. CDR3 length: 15 amino acids. V shed 3 bases and J shed 4 bases, with 16 bases lying between them. The CDR3 spells CASSSRGIRGYGYTF. The CDR3 region has the DNA TGTGCCAGCAGCTCCCGCGGAATTAGGGGCTATGGCTACACCTTC.

This clone was found a few times. The rearrangement links TRBV5-1 to TRBJ2-7; D unclear. Germline CDR1 SGHRS, CDR2 YFSETQ. The CDR3 length is 14 residues. With 2 bases removed from V and 5 bases from J, the gap between germline ends came to 14 bases. CDR3 DNA: TGCGCCAGCAGCTTTGGAATAACTGTCAACGAGCAGTACTTC. Translation: CASSFGITVNEQYF. The full variable domain, with the rest looked up from reference TRBV5-1 and TRBJ2-7, is KAGVTQTPRYLIKTRGQQVTLSCSPISGHRSVSWYQQTPGQGLQFLFEYFSETQRNKGNFPGRFSGRQFSNSRSEMNVSTLELGDSALYLCASSFGITVNEQYFGPGTRLTVT.

The gene calls are TRBV5-4 and TRBJ2-7; 9 positions match TRBD2. Germline V gene data show CDR1 as SGHNT and CDR2 as YYREEE (reference sequence). The CDR3 consists of 15 residues. Unmatched junction bases numbered 7, after V lost 0 bases and J lost 6 bases. The CDR3 sequence is CASSLASGGFGEQYF. CDR3 nucleotides: TGTGCCAGCAGCTTGGCCAGCGGGGGGTTCGGCGAGCAGTACTTC.

Concerning this clone: One end of the junction is discordant with germline, which a read error may explain. This chain links TRBV11-1 with TRBJ2-7, with 9 nucleotides matching TRBD2. The V gene's germline CDR1 is SGHAT and CDR2 FQDESV (reference sequence). The CDR3 has 14 amino acids. The CDR3, as DNA: TGTGCCAGCGGCTTGACTAGCGGAACATACGAGCAGTACTTC. Translation gives CASGLTSGTYEQYF.

This clone was picked up a small number of times. V and J are TRBV29-1 and TRBJ2-6; D remains ambiguous. There are 14 residues in the CDR3. V lost 0 bases to trimming and J lost 5 bases, with 8 bases between them. In germline, CDR1 is SQVTM, CDR2 ANQGSEA. CDR3 in DNA: TGCAGCGTTGAAGAGGGCAGGCGGGCCAACGTCCTGACTTTC. Amino acids: CSVEEGRRANVLTF. Together with reference TRBV29-1 and TRBJ2-6, the CDR3 gives the full variable domain: SAVISQKPSRDICQRGTSLTIQCQVDSQVTMMFWYRQQPGQSLTLIATANQGSEATYESGFVIDKFPISRPNLTFSTLTVSNMSPEDSSIYLCSVEEGRRANVLTFGAGSRLTVL.

This clone was detected only a few times. The chain carries TRBV5-4 and TRBJ1-2; D remains unclear. The CDR3 runs 12 residues. The germline V and J ends were trimmed by 4 bases and 8 bases, with 12 bases remaining between them. The V gene's germline CDR1 is SGHNT and CDR2 YYREEE (reference sequence). CDR3 sequence reads: CASSLGLDGYTF. In DNA form, the CDR3 reads TGTGCCAGCAGCCTGGGGTTGGACGGCTACACCTTC. Filled out from reference TRBV5-4 and TRBJ1-2, the complete variable domain reads ETGVTQSPTHLIKTRGQQVTLRCSSQSGHNTVSWYQQALGQGPQFIFQYYREEENGRGNFPPRFSGLQFPNYSSELNVNALELDDSALYLCASSLGLDGYTFGSGTRLTVV.

This chain connects TRBV11-2 to TRBJ2-3, with D perhaps matching TRBD2 (6 bases). V was cut by 5 bases and J by 4 bases, with 22 bases left in between. There are 17 residues in the CDR3. Germline V lookup: CDR1 SGHAT, CDR2 FQNNGV. The CDR3 nucleotides are TGTGCCAGCAGCCCTTCTAGGGTCATCGGGAGAGCAGATACGCAGTATTTT. It yields the protein CASSPSRVIGRADTQYF.

This clone was counted between two and nine times. The chain uses TRBV5-6 and TRBJ2-6; D remains ambiguous. There are 11 residues in the CDR3. Germline V CDR1 and CDR2: SGHDT, YYEEEE. V lost 4 bases and J 6 bases, leaving 2 bases between the germline ends. Written as DNA, the CDR3 is TGTGCCAGCAGCCTGGCCAACGTCCTGACTTTC. Translating gives CASSLANVLTF.

This clone was counted a few times. V usage is TRBV4-2 and J usage is TRBJ2-7; the match to TRBD1 covers 8 bases. CDR1 and CDR2 from the germline V gene are LGHNA and YNFKEQ. The CDR3 is 19 residues long. With V trimmed by 1 base and J by 0 bases, 14 bases remained unmatched. In DNA form, the CDR3 reads TGTGCCAGCAGCCAAGCCCCCTGGACAGGGCAGATGGACTCCTACGAGCAGTACTTC. This sequence encodes CASSQAPWTGQMDSYEQYF.

The chain joins TRBV7-9 to TRBJ2-3; D possibly matches TRBD1 or TRBD2 (5 bases each). Germline values: CDR1 SEHNR, CDR2 FQNEAQ (reference sequence). This CDR3 contains 14 residues. The V end lost 2 bases, the J end lost 5 bases, and 11 bases lay between the germline ends. The CDR3 sequence is CASSLRGAGDTQYF. CDR3 nucleotide sequence: TGTGCCAGCAGCTTAAGAGGGGCGGGAGATACGCAGTATTTT.

This clone has at least ten counts. This rearrangement joins TRBV13 to TRBJ2-1; D is perhaps TRBD2 (5 bases). CDR3 length: 15 amino acids. V lost 4 bases and J 4 bases, leaving 14 bases between the germline ends. Germline CDR1 is PRHDT and CDR2 is FYEKMQ (reference sequence). The CDR3 sequence: CASSYGGADYNEQFF. The CDR3 region has the DNA TGTGCCAGCAGCTATGGAGGAGCGGATTACAATGAGCAGTTCTTC. The entire variable domain, with the rest obtained from reference TRBV13 and TRBJ2-1, is as follows: AAGVIQSPRHLIKEKRETATLKCYPIPRHDTVYWYQQGPGQDPQFLISFYEKMQSDKGSIPDRFSAQQFSDYHSELNMSSLELGDSALYFCASSYGGADYNEQFFGPGTRLTVL.

This clone was seen more than once but under ten times. A read error may explain this, as a much larger clone is one base away. The chain carries TRBV29-1 and TRBJ2-1; TRBD1 matches at 9 bases. CDR3 length equals 23 residues. V gave up 3 bases and J gave up 7 bases; unmatched junction bases: 34. CDR1 and CDR2 from the germline V gene are SQVTM and ANQGSEA. The CDR3 DNA follows: TGCAGCGTTGACCTCTGCCCCGGACCGCTGCTATCCGGCCCCGGACAGGGGTGTAATGAGCAGTTCTTC. It specifies CSVDLCPGPLLSGPGQGCNEQFF.

The chain couples TRBV11-3 to TRBJ1-1; D not certain. There are 11 residues in the CDR3. CDR1 SGHNT and CDR2 YENEEA come from the germline V gene. The germline V and J ends were trimmed by 4 bases and 7 bases, with 7 bases remaining between them. CDR3: CASSSAGEAFF. The CDR3 bases are TGTGCCAGCAGCTCCGCAGGTGAAGCTTTCTTT.

The chain recombines TRBV6-5 with TRBJ1-1; D might be TRBD1 (5 bases). The CDR3 runs to 13 residues. Germline assignment: CDR1 MNHEY and CDR2 SVGAGI. Trimming shortened V by 7 bases and J by 1 base, and 10 bases separated the two germline ends. The CDR3 protein is CASTDSKNTEAFF. Here the CDR3 DNA reads TGTGCCAGCACCGACAGCAAGAACACTGAAGCTTTCTTT.

The table lists this clone with a few counts. V is TRBV6-6 and J is TRBJ2-7; 7 bases are a match to TRBD1. CDR3 length: 13 residues. Germline V CDR1 and CDR2: MNHNY, SVGAGI (reference sequence). After removal of 3 bases from V and 3 bases from J, the junction contained 2 bases not matched to a gene. The CDR3 bases are TGTGCCAGCAGTTATGACAGGGTCTACGAGCAGTACTTC. It encodes CASSYDRVYEQYF.

At least ten counts were recorded for this clone. This chain links TRBV4-3 with TRBJ2-7, with D maybe TRBD2 (5 bases). CDR3 length: 13 residues. Trimming took off 6 bases at V and 9 bases at J, with 18 bases between the two ends. Per the germline V gene, CDR1 is LGHNA and CDR2 is YSLEER. The CDR3 sequence: CASSASGSLGQYF. Written as DNA, the CDR3 is TGCGCCAGCAGTGCTTCGGGGAGCTTGGGGCAGTACTTC.

The chain employs TRBV5-4 and TRBJ2-6; 7 bases line up with TRBD1. The germline V gene has CDR1 SGHNT and CDR2 YYREEE (reference sequence). Trimming cost V 6 bases and J 3 bases; bases outside gene matches: 6. This CDR3 has 15 amino acids. In DNA, the CDR3 is TGTGCCAGCACCCAGGGGGTTGGTGGGGCCAACGTCCTGACTTTC. Translated, it gives CASTQGVGGANVLTF.

The V call is TRBV28, the J call TRBJ2-1; 7 bases are shared with TRBD2. The J segment lost 5 bases and the V segment lost 8 bases, leaving 9 bases of the junction unmatched. Germline V gene lookup returns CDR1 MDHEN and CDR2 SYDVKM. This CDR3 has 14 residues. CDR3 nucleotides: TGTGCCAGCTGGGGGGGGAGGCCCCACAATGAGCAGTTCTTC. Its translation: CASWGGRPHNEQFF.

J is TRBJ2-3 and V is TRBV7-8; possibly TRBD2 for D (5 bases). This CDR3 region has 17 residues. The germline V gene has CDR1 SGHVS and CDR2 FQNEAQ. The V and J ends lost 0 bases and 1 base respectively, with 14 bases between them. Here the CDR3 reads CASSLANSGARTDTQYF. The DNA for the CDR3 is TGTGCCAGCAGCTTAGCGAACAGCGGCGCACGCACAGATACGCAGTATTTT.

This clone was picked up a small number of times. V is TRBV13 and J is TRBJ2-3; 8 positions match TRBD2. The trim removed 1 base at V and 1 base at J, leaving 7 bases unmatched. The CDR3 contains 17 residues. Germline loops: CDR1 PRHDT, CDR2 FYEKMQ (reference sequence). The CDR3 is CASSLVGGRIRTDTQYF. Here the CDR3 DNA reads TGTGCCAGCAGCTTAGTCGGCGGGAGGATTCGCACAGATACGCAGTATTTT. Variable domain in full (rest from reference TRBV13 and TRBJ2-3): AAGVIQSPRHLIKEKRETATLKCYPIPRHDTVYWYQQGPGQDPQFLISFYEKMQSDKGSIPDRFSAQQFSDYHSELNMSSLELGDSALYFCASSLVGGRIRTDTQYFGPGTRLTVL.

The chain recombines TRBV28 with TRBJ2-4; possible D gene TRBD1, 6 bases. The CDR3 extends over 14 amino acids. Germline CDR1 and CDR2: MDHEN and SYDVKM. V lost 6 bases and J 3 bases, leaving 12 bases between the germline ends. In nucleotides, the CDR3 is TGTGCCAGCAGCCCCGCCAGGGGCAAAAACATTCAGTACTTC. This translates into CASSPARGKNIQYF.

This clone has ten or more counts. The CDR3 DNA sequence: TGTGCCAGCAGCCAAGCCAGACAGGGTATTTACGAGCAGTACTTC. Protein: CASSQARQGIYEQYF. The chain uses TRBV4-2 and TRBJ2-7, with TRBD1 identical over 7 bases. The CDR3 runs to 15 residues. After removal of 1 base from V and 4 bases from J, the junction contained 7 bases not matched to a gene. Per the germline V gene, CDR1 is LGHNA and CDR2 is YNFKEQ.

This chain links TRBV7-9 with TRBJ2-2, with a tentative D call TRBD1 (6 bases). The CDR3 length is 14 residues. Germline CDR1 and CDR2: SEHNR and FQNEAQ (reference sequence). V was cut by 4 bases and J by 6 bases, with 12 bases left in between. The CDR3 is CASSWDTDAGELFF. The DNA of the CDR3 is TGTGCCAGCAGCTGGGACACCGACGCCGGGGAGCTGTTTTTT.

This chain links TRBV7-2 with TRBJ2-1; 10 bases match TRBD2. Germline assignment: CDR1 SGHTA and CDR2 FQGNSA. This CDR3 is built from 15 residues. Trimming removed 6 bases from V and 10 bases from J; junction bases left unmatched: 12. This chain's CDR3 is CASRQGLAGEGEQFF. For the CDR3, the DNA is TGTGCCAGCAGACAAGGTCTAGCGGGAGAAGGGGAGCAGTTCTTC.

In this sample, this clone turned up a few times. V usage is TRBV5-1 and J usage is TRBJ2-5; D tentatively fits TRBD1 or TRBD2 (5 bases each). The germline V gene encodes CDR1 SGHRS and CDR2 YFSETQ. This CDR3 comprises 13 residues. V lost 4 bases and J lost 5, with 12 bases in between. In nucleotides, the CDR3 is TGCGCCAGCAGCCCCCAGTGGGGGGAGACCCAGTACTTC. Its translation is CASSPQWGETQYF.

This chain joins TRBV2 and TRBJ2-3; D is unresolved. The CDR3 extends over 13 amino acids. Germline lookup yields CDR1 SNHLY and CDR2 FYNNEI. Trimming stripped 5 bases from V and 1 base from J, with 7 bases between. The CDR3: CASSPLGTDTQYF. In DNA, the CDR3 is TGTGCCAGCAGTCCCCTTGGCACAGATACGCAGTATTTT. The full variable domain, with the rest looked up from reference TRBV2 and TRBJ2-3, is EPEVTQTPSHQVTQMGQEVILRCVPISNHLYFYWYRQILGQKVEFLVSFYNNEISEKSEIFDDQFSVERPDGSNFTLKIRSTKLEDSAMYFCASSPLGTDTQYFGPGTRLTVL.

There are a few counts of this clone. The chain recombines TRBV14 with TRBJ2-7; 7 bases are a match to TRBD1. V dropped 4 bases and J dropped 0; count of bases not matched to a gene: 9. The CDR3 covers 16 residues. Per the germline V gene, CDR1 is SGHDN and CDR2 is FVKESK. DNA of the CDR3: TGTGCCAGCAGCCCCCCGAGCAGGGGGTTCTCCTACGAGCAGTACTTC. Translated: CASSPPSRGFSYEQYF.